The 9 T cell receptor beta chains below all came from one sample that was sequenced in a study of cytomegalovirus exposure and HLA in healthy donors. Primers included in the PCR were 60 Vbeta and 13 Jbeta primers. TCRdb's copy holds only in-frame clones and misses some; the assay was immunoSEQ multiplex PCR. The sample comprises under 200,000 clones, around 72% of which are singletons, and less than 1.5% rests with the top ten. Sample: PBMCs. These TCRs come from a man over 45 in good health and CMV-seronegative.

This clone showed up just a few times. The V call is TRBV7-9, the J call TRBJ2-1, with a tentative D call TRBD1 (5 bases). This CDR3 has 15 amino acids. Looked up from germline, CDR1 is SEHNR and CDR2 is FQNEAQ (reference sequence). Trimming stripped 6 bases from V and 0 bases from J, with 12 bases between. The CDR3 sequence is CASRPNTGSYNEQFF. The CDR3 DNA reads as TGTGCCAGCAGGCCTAATACAGGCTCCTACAATGAGCAGTTCTTC.

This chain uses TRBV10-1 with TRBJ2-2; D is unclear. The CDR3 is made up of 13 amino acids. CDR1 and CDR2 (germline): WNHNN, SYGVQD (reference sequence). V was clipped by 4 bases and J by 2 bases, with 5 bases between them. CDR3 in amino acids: CASSARNTGELFF. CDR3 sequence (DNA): TGCGCCAGCAGTGCTCGTAACACCGGGGAGCTGTTTTTT.

The CDR3 bases are TGCGCCAGCAGCCCCGGACTAGCGGGGGTACGTTCCTACGAGCAGTACTTC. Protein sequence: CASSPGLAGVRSYEQYF. The chain links TRBV4-1 to TRBJ2-7; 13 bases line up with TRBD2. CDR3 length: 17 amino acids. The ends lost 4 bases at V and 1 base at J; junction bases unmatched: 7. Germline V lookup: CDR1 MGHRA, CDR2 YSYEKL.

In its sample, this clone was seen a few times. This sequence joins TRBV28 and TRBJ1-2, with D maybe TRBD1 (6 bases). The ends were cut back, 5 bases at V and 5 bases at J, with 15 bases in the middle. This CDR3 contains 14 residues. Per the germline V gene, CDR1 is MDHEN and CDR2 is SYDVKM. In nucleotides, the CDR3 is TGTGCCAGCAGTCCAGACCCGACAGGTTATGGCTACACCTTC. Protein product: CASSPDPTGYGYTF.

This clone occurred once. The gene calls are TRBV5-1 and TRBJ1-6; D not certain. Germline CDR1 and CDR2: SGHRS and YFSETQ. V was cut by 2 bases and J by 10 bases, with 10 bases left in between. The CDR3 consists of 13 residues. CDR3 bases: TGCGCCAGCAGCTTTGACGGGAACTCACCCCTCCACTTT. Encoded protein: CASSFDGNSPLHF.

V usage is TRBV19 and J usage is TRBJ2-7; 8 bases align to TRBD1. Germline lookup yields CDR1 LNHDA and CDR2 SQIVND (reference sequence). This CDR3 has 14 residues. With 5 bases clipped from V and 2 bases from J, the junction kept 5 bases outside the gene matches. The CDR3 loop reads CASSVQGGPYEQYF. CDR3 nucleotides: TGTGCCAGTAGTGTACAGGGGGGCCCCTACGAGCAGTACTTC. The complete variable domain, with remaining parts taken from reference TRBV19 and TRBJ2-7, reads DGGITQSPKYLFRKEGQNVTLSCEQNLNHDAMYWYRQDPGQGLRLIYYSQIVNDFQKGDIAEGYSVSREKKESFPLTVTSAQKNPTAFYLCASSVQGGPYEQYFGPGTRLTVT.

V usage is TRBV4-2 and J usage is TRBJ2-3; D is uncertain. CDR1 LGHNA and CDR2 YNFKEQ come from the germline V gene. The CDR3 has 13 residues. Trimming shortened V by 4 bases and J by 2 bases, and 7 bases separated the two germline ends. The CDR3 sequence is CASSPQYTDTQYF. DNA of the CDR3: TGTGCCAGCAGCCCCCAGTACACAGATACGCAGTATTTT.

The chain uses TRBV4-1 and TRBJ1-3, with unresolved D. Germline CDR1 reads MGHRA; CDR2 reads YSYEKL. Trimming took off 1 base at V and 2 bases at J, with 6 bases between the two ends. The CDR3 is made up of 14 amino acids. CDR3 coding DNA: TGCGCCAGCAGCCAAGCGGGTGCTGGAAACACCATATATTTT. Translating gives CASSQAGAGNTIYF.

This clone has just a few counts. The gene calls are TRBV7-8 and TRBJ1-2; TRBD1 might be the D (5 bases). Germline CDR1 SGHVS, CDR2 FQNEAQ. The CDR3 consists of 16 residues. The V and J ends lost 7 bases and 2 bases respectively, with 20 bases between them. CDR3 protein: CASTRNSLTVNYGYTF. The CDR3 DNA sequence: TGTGCCAGCACCCGAAACTCACTGACAGTCAACTATGGCTACACCTTC.